Following are 22 T cell receptor beta chains from one sample sequenced in a study of human T cells and chemical hapten exposure. TCRdb fed the 5' RACE reads into MiXCR, producing one record per CDR3 protein. Of more than 60,000 distinct CDR3 sequences detected, about 15% appear once; the ten largest clones hold over 6.5%. The study extracted total RNA from unfractionated whole blood. Receptors originate from a female donor in good health.

The J gene is TRBJ1-1, the V gene TRBV6-6; D is ambiguous. The V end was cut by 4 bases, the J end by 0 bases, with 12 bases between. Germline V CDR1 and CDR2: MNHNY, SVGAGI (reference sequence). The CDR3 runs to 15 residues. The CDR3 spells CASSSREGMNTEAFF. Written as DNA, the CDR3 is TGTGCCAGCAGTTCCCGGGAGGGTATGAACACTGAAGCTTTCTTT.

This clonotype was picked up a small number of times. This chain uses TRBV12-3 or TRBV12-4 with TRBJ2-7, with 7 bases aligning to TRBD1. The CDR3 loop spans 14 amino acids. J lost 4 bases, V lost 8 bases, and 11 bases had no gene match. The DNA for the CDR3 is TGTGCCAGCTCAAACAGGGGCGCTGGGTACGAGCAGTACTTC. Amino acid sequence: CASSNRGAGYEQYF.

The V call is TRBV5-1, the J call TRBJ2-3; D not resolved. The CDR3 loop spans 14 amino acids. Trimming took off 0 bases at V and 3 bases at J, with 8 bases between the two ends. Germline CDR1 SGHRS, CDR2 YFSETQ. This chain's CDR3 is CASSLDRWTDTQYF. As DNA, the CDR3 is TGCGCCAGCAGCTTGGATCGGTGGACAGATACGCAGTATTTT.

Only a few counts were recorded for this clonotype. The J gene is TRBJ1-1, the V gene TRBV3-1, with unresolved D. This CDR3 contains 15 residues. Trimming left V 0 bases short and J 2 bases short, with 10 bases between. Germline assignment: CDR1 LGHDT and CDR2 YNNKEL (reference sequence). CDR3 protein: CASSQDAVRNTEAFF. The CDR3 DNA follows: TGTGCCAGCAGCCAAGATGCGGTAAGAAACACTGAAGCTTTCTTT.

In this sample, this clonotype turned up many times. This chain connects TRBV7-8 to TRBJ1-5; no clear D gene. CDR3 length: 12 amino acids. Germline CDR1 reads SGHVS; CDR2 reads FQNEAQ. V dropped 5 bases and J dropped 1 base, with 3 bases sitting between them. Here the CDR3 DNA reads TGTGCCAGCAGCAAAAGCAATCAGCCCCAGCATTTT. It specifies CASSKSNQPQHF.

The gene calls are TRBV27 and TRBJ1-2; 7 nucleotides match TRBD1. This CDR3 contains 15 residues. The V gene's germline CDR1 is MNHEY and CDR2 SMNVEV (reference sequence). Germline trimming cut 6 bases from V and 2 bases from J; bases unmatched to any gene: 9. The CDR3 is CASRGGGHRNYGYTF. For the CDR3, the DNA is TGTGCCAGCAGAGGAGGGGGCCATCGAAACTATGGCTACACCTTC.

The chain uses TRBV5-1 and TRBJ2-7; 7 positions agree with TRBD1. Trimming took 5 bases from V and 5 from J; bases not matched to a gene: 7. Germline CDR1 and CDR2: SGHRS and YFSETQ. The CDR3 has 13 residues. This chain's CDR3 is CASSHRGMDEQYF. CDR3 sequence (DNA): TGCGCCAGCAGTCACAGGGGAATGGACGAGCAGTACTTC.

This clonotype was picked up a small number of times. V usage is TRBV7-8 and J usage is TRBJ1-6; D unclear. The ends were cut back, 3 bases at V and 12 bases at J, with 6 bases in the middle. The CDR3 contains 11 residues. Germline values: CDR1 SGHVS, CDR2 FQNEAQ. The CDR3 bases are TGTGCCAGCAGCTTTGAAGGACCCCTCCACTTT. Translating it yields CASSFEGPLHF.

This clonotype has just a few counts. The chain recombines TRBV5-1 with TRBJ2-7, with TRBD1 matching 8 bases. From germline, CDR1 is SGHRS and CDR2 YFSETQ. This CDR3 comprises 14 residues. V lost 5 bases and J lost 1; bases outside the gene matches: 5. CDR3: CASSGTGGSYEQYF. CDR3 bases: TGCGCCAGCAGTGGAACAGGGGGTTCCTACGAGCAGTACTTC.

Only a few counts were recorded for this clonotype. The chain links TRBV3-1 to TRBJ2-2; a weak D match, TRBD2 (6 bases). The CDR3 runs 13 residues. Germline V gene lookup returns CDR1 LGHDT and CDR2 YNNKEL (reference sequence). Trimming removed 10 bases from V and 2 bases from J, with 11 bases in between. The CDR3 coding sequence is TGTGCCACCAGGGACTTCAACACCGGGGAGCTGTTTTTT. Its translation is CATRDFNTGELFF. Using reference TRBV3-1 and TRBJ2-2 for the parts outside the CDR3, the full variable domain is DTAVSQTPKYLVTQMGNDKSIKCEQNLGHDTMYWYKQDSKKFLKIMFSYNNKELIINETVPNRFSPKSPDKAHLNLHINSLELGDSAVYFCATRDFNTGELFFGEGSRLTVL.

The chain employs TRBV4-3 and TRBJ2-1, with TRBD2 matching over 13 bases. The germline V gene has CDR1 LGHNA and CDR2 YSLEER. The CDR3 has 19 residues. With V trimmed by 1 base and J by 4 bases, 10 bases remained unmatched. CDR3 nucleotides: TGCGCCAGCAGCCAAGCCGGGACTAGCGGGGTTATGTATTACAATGAGCAGTTCTTC. The encoded protein is CASSQAGTSGVMYYNEQFF.

The rearrangement links TRBV11-2 to TRBJ1-2, with TRBD1 as a possible D gene (5 bases). This CDR3 is built from 15 residues. V was pared by 5 bases and J by 4 bases, with 17 bases between. CDR1 and CDR2 from the germline V gene are SGHAT and FQNNGV. CDR3 nucleotides: TGTGCCAGCAGCCCTACGTGGGACGGCGCCTATGGCTACACCTTC. Residues: CASSPTWDGAYGYTF. The full variable domain, rest sourced from reference TRBV11-2 and TRBJ1-2, is EAGVAQSPRYKIIEKRQSVAFWCNPISGHATLYWYQQILGQGPKLLIQFQNNGVVDDSQLPKDRFSAERLKGVDSTLKIQPAKLEDSAVYLCASSPTWDGAYGYTFGSGTRLTVV.

This chain links TRBV15 with TRBJ2-1; possibly TRBD1 for D (5 bases). The CDR3 is made up of 15 amino acids. Trimming removed 2 bases at V and 8 bases at J, with 16 bases between. The germline CDR1 and CDR2 sequences are LNHNV and YYDKDF (reference sequence). This chain's CDR3 is CATSRNYRTGDEQFF. Here the CDR3 DNA reads TGTGCCACCAGCAGAAACTACAGGACGGGCGATGAGCAGTTCTTC. Complete variable domain (other parts from reference TRBV15 and TRBJ2-1): DAMVIQNPRYQVTQFGKPVTLSCSQTLNHNVMYWYQQKSSQAPKLLFHYYDKDFNNEADTPDNFQSRRPNTSFCFLDIRSPGLGDTAMYLCATSRNYRTGDEQFFGPGTRLTVL.

The rearrangement uses TRBV3-1 and TRBJ1-6, with a weak D call TRBD1 (5 bases). The CDR3 runs to 16 residues. Trimming shortened V by 4 bases and J by 9 bases, and 19 bases separated the two germline ends. The V gene's germline CDR1 is LGHDT and CDR2 YNNKEL (reference sequence). As DNA, the CDR3 is TGTGCCAGCAGCCCCCGACGGAACTCTGGGGGTTCACCCCTCCACTTT. It yields the protein CASSPRRNSGGSPLHF.

This clonotype was observed a handful of times. CDR3: CASNSDQETQYF. DNA of the CDR3: TGTGCCAGCAATAGCGATCAAGAGACCCAGTACTTC. The V call is TRBV2, the J call TRBJ2-5; D is perhaps TRBD2 (5 bases). V shed 7 bases and J shed 2 bases, with 8 bases lying between them. The V gene's germline CDR1 is SNHLY and CDR2 FYNNEI. The CDR3 has 12 residues.

This clonotype has a handful of counts. This chain connects TRBV6-2 or TRBV6-3 to TRBJ1-4; D perhaps matches TRBD1 (6 bases). Germline loops: CDR1 MNHEY, CDR2 SVGEGT. There are 16 residues in the CDR3. V lost 4 bases, J lost 5 bases, and 17 bases lay in between. CDR3 in amino acids: CASSFLSTGANEKLFF. Written as DNA, the CDR3 is TGTGCCAGCAGTTTTCTCTCGACAGGAGCCAATGAAAAACTGTTTTTT.

This clonotype was found a few times. The V and J genes are TRBV2 and TRBJ2-1; tentative D call: TRBD2 (6 bases). Germline assignment: CDR1 SNHLY and CDR2 FYNNEI. The CDR3 is 17 residues long. Trimming pared 2 bases from V and 3 bases from J, leaving 17 bases between. This CDR3 is CASSETGVGDFYNEQFF. The DNA for the CDR3 is TGTGCCAGCAGTGAAACGGGGGTTGGGGACTTCTACAATGAGCAGTTCTTC.

This clonotype was seen more than once but under ten times. The genes are TRBV5-4 and TRBJ2-5; 11 bases align to TRBD1. The V gene's germline CDR1 is SGHNT and CDR2 YYREEE (reference sequence). The CDR3 is made up of 15 amino acids. V shed 3 bases, J shed 3 bases, and the junction held 4 bases outside the gene matches. CDR3 sequence: CASSSRGQGEETQYF. Written as DNA, the CDR3 is TGTGCCAGCAGCTCGAGGGGACAGGGGGAAGAGACCCAGTACTTC.

The chain has TRBV7-9 and TRBJ2-5; no clear D. The V gene's germline CDR1 is SEHNR and CDR2 FQNEAQ (reference sequence). The CDR3 runs to 15 residues. V lost 5 bases, J lost 4 bases, and 17 bases lay in between. This chain's CDR3 is CASSPPRPGAETQYF. The CDR3 nucleotides read TGTGCCAGCAGCCCACCTCGTCCGGGTGCAGAGACCCAGTACTTC.

The gene calls are TRBV3-1 and TRBJ2-7, with 9 nucleotides matching TRBD2. The germline V gene has CDR1 LGHDT and CDR2 YNNKEL (reference sequence). The junction had 5 bases not matched to a gene; V was cut back by 4 bases and J by 1 base. The CDR3 length is 15 residues. The CDR3 DNA reads TGTGCCAGCAGCCCAGATAGCGGGAGATCCTACGAGCAGTACTTC. Amino acid sequence: CASSPDSGRSYEQYF.

This clonotype was observed a few times. V is TRBV2 and J is TRBJ2-5; D remains ambiguous. Germline V gene lookup returns CDR1 SNHLY and CDR2 FYNNEI. The germline V and J ends were trimmed by 2 bases and 5 bases, with 3 bases remaining between them. This CDR3 is 11 amino acids long. CDR3 nucleotide sequence: TGTGCCAGCAGTGAAAGGGAGACCCAGTACTTC. Amino acids: CASSERETQYF.

This clonotype occurred a few times. The J gene is TRBJ2-2, the V gene TRBV7-7; D is tentatively TRBD1 or TRBD2 (6 bases each). The CDR3 is 16 residues long. V lost 5 bases and J lost 0, with 13 bases in between. Germline loops: CDR1 SSHAT, CDR2 FNYEAQ (reference sequence). The CDR3 DNA is TGTGCCAGCAGCCCCATTAGGGGGGCGAACACCGGGGAGCTGTTTTTT. This sequence encodes CASSPIRGANTGELFF.